This T cell receptor (beta chain) appears in the sequencing data of a study of T and B cells in COVID-19 patients. TRB rearrangements were amplified by multiplex PCR with BIOMED2 TRB-A/B primers. In TCRdb, the multiplex PCR reads were re-called with MiXCR into one record per CDR3 protein. The table includes around 16,000 distinct CDR3 sequences, 27% detected once. The study, taken as a whole, reports: Patients with COVID-19 reportedly showed strongly skewed T cell receptor beta variable and joining gene usage.

Blood genomic DNA input for TRB amplification was roughly 230-550 ng. This clonotype was seen many times. As yet, its antigen is unknown. This TCR derives from a human donor who had recovered from COVID-19. Sequencing was done on a sample of blood.

The CDR3 nucleotides are TGTGCCAGCAGTTTCTTTAACAGGGGACAGGGACGCAATGAGCAGTTCTTC. It is translated as CASSFFNRGQGRNEQFF. The chain combines TRBV27 with TRBJ2-1; TRBD1 agrees at 9 bases. CDR1 is MNHEY, CDR2 SMNVEV, per germline (reference sequence). V lost 3 bases to trimming and J lost 6 bases; unmatched junction nucleotides: 12. The CDR3 totals 17 residues.